Listed below are T cell receptor beta chains from one sample, sequenced in a study of response to subunit inactivated influenza vaccine. TCRdb reprocessed the RT-PCR reads with MiXCR, giving one entry per CDR3 protein. The sample has 500,000 to 600,000 distinct CDR3 sequences, 10% to 15% seen once; the top ten hold around 13%. Sample: PBMCs from blood, taken about 6 weeks after vaccination. The source of these receptors is a man in his fifties who received an inactivated influenza vaccine. Each CDR3 is given with its conserved first and last residue. The size entry is marked missing in some rows and otherwise reads once, few, many or a size class.

many	TRBJ2-7	TRBV3-1	CASSDTFRANYEQYF
NA	TRBJ2-2	TRBV23-1	CASSQPRQQGLPGELFF
NA	TRBJ2-7	TRBV11-2	CASTLHTGGSYEQYF
NA	TRBJ2-1	TRBV11-2	CASSLSHNEQFF
many	TRBJ2-1	TRBV9	CASSARGGNEQFF
few	TRBJ1-2	TRBV7-9	CASSFRRSDYYGYTF
many	TRBJ2-7	TRBV29-1	CSVDGGRYEQYF
NA	TRBJ2-1	TRBV20-1	CSATGLWTSEQFF
NA	TRBJ2-1	TRBV7-9	CARPGGADNEQFF
NA	TRBJ1-1	TRBV11-2	CASSRRVNTEAFF
many	TRBJ1-1	TRBV5-6	CASSPVELNTEAFF
few	TRBJ2-4	TRBV28	CASSPVGQEGNIQYF
few	TRBJ2-5	TRBV15	CATSPRRADRETQYF
many	TRBJ1-6	TRBV3-1	CASSPISYNSPLHF
few	TRBJ2-1	TRBV20-1	CSASQQHLEQFF
NA	TRBJ2-2	TRBV20-1	CSARDRRAGATGELFF
few	TRBJ2-7	TRBV24-1	CATSDSSGDLYEQYF
many	TRBJ1-2	TRBV20-1	CSARGDGGGYTF
NA	TRBJ2-2	TRBV7-6	CASSSMAGTTGELFF
NA	TRBJ1-4	TRBV5-1	CASGRGSANEKLFF
NA	TRBJ1-1	TRBV5-1	CASSGGQGARTEAFF
few	TRBJ2-5	TRBV7-8	CASSRLLPQETQYF
many	TRBJ2-5	TRBV12-3/TRBV12-4	CASSLSVETQYF